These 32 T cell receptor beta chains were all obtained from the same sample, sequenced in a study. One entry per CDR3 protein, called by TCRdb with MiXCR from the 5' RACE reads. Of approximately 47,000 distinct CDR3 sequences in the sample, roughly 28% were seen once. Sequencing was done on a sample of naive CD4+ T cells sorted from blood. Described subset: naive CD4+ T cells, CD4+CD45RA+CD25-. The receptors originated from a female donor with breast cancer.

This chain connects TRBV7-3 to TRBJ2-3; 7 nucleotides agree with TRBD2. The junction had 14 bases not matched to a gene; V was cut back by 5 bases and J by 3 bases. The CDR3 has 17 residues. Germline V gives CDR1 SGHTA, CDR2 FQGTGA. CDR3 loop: CASSLKGAGMETDTQYF. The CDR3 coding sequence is TGTGCCAGCAGCCTCAAAGGAGCGGGGATGGAGACAGATACGCAGTATTTT.

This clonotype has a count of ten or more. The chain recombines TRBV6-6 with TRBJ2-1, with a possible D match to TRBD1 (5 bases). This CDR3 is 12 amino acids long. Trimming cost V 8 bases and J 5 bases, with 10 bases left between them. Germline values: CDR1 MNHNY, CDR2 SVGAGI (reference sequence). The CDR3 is CASSTANNEQFF. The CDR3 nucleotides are TGTGCCAGCTCGACAGCAAACAATGAGCAGTTCTTC.

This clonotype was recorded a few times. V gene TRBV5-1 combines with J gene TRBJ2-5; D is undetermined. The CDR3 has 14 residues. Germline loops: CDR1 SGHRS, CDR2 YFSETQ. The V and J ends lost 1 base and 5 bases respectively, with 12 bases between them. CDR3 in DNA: TGCGCCAGCAGCTTGCAAGACCGCAGGGAGACCCAGTACTTC. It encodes CASSLQDRRETQYF.

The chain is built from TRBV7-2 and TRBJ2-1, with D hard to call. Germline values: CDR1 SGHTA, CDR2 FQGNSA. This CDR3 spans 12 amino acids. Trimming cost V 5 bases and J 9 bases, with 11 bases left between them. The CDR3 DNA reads TGTGCCAGCAGCAAAAACCTCCGTGAGCAGTTCTTC. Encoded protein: CASSKNLREQFF.

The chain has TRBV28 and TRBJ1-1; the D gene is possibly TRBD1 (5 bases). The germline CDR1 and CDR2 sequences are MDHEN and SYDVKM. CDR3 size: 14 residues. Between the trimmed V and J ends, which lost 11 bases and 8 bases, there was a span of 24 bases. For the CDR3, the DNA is TGTGCCTGCACCTTTGGGGACGTCCGAACCGAAGCTTTCTTT. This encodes CACTFGDVRTEAFF. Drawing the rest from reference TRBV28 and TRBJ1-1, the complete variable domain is DVKVTQSSRYLVKRTGEKVFLECVQDMDHENMFWYRQDPGLGLRLIYFSYDVKMKEKGDIPEGYSVSREKKERFSLILESASTNQTSMYLCACTFGDVRTEAFFGQGTRLTVV.

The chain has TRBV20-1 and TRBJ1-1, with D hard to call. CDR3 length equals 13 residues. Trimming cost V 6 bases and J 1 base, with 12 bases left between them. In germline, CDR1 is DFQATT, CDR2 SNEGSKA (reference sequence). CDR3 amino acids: CSAQRGWNTEAFF. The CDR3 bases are TGCAGTGCGCAGCGTGGGTGGAACACTGAAGCTTTCTTT.

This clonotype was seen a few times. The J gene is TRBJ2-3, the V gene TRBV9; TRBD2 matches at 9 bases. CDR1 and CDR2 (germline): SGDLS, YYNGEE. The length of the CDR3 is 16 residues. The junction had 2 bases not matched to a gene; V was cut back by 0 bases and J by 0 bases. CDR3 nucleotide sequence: TGTGCCAGCAGCGTAGGCAGCGGGGGGAGCACAGATACGCAGTATTTT. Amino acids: CASSVGSGGSTDTQYF.

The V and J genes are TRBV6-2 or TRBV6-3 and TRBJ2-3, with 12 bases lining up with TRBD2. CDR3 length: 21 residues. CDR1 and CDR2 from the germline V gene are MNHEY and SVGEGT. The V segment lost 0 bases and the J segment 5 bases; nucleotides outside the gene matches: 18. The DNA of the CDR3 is TGTGCCAGCAGTTACTCGAGGTCCCTGGGTCCTAGCGGGAGGGCCGAAGATACGCAGTATTTT. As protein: CASSYSRSLGPSGRAEDTQYF.

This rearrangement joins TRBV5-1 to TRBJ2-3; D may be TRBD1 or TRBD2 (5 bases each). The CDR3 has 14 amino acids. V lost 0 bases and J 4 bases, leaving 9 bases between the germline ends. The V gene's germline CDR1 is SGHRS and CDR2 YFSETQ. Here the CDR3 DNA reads TGCGCCAGCAGCTTGGGGCAGGGACCAGATACGCAGTATTTT. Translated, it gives CASSLGQGPDTQYF.

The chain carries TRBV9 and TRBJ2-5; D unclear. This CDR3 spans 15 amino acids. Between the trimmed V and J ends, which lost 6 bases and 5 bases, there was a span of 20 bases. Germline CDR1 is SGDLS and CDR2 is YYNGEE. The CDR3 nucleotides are TGTGCCAGCAATCGAGGAATTGGGGTCGAGGAGACCCAGTACTTC. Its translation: CASNRGIGVEETQYF.

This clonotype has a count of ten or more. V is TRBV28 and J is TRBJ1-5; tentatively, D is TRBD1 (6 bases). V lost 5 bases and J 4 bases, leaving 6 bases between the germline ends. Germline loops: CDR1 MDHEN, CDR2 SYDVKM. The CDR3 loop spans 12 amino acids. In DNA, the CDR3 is TGTGCCAGCAGTACAGGGAATCAGCCCCAGCATTTT. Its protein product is CASSTGNQPQHF.

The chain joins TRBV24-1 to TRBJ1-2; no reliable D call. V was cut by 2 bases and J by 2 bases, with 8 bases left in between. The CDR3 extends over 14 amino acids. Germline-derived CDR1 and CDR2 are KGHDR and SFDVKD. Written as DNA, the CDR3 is TGTGCCACCAGTGATTACCCCAGGAACTATGGCTACACCTTC. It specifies CATSDYPRNYGYTF.

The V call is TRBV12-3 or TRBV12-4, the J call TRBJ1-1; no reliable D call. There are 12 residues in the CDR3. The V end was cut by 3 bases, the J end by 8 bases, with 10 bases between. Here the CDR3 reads CASSFNQLEAFF. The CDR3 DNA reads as TGTGCCAGCAGTTTCAACCAGCTAGAAGCTTTCTTT.

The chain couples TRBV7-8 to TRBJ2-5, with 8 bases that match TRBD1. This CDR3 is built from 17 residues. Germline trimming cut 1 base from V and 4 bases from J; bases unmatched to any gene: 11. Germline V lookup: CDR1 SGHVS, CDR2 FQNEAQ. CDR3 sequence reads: CASSLETGALLGETQYF. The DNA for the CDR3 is TGTGCCAGCAGCTTAGAGACAGGGGCGCTCTTGGGAGAGACCCAGTACTTC. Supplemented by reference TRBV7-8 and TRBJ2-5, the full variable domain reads GAGVSQSPRYKVAKRGQDVALRCDPISGHVSLFWYQQALGQGPEFLTYFQNEAQLDKSGLPSDRFFAERPEGSVSTLKIQRTQQEDSAVYLCASSLETGALLGETQYFGPGTRLLVL.

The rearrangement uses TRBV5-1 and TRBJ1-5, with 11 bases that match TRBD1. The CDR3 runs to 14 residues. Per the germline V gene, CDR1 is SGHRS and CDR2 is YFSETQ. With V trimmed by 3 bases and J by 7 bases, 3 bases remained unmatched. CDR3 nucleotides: TGCGCCAGCAGCTCCGGGACAGGGGGACAGCCCCAGCATTTT. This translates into CASSSGTGGQPQHF.

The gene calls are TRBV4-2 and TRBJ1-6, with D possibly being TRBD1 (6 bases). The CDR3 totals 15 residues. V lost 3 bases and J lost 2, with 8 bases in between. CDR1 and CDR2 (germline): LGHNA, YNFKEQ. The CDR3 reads CASSQEGAYNSPLHF. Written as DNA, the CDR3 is TGTGCCAGCAGCCAGGAGGGGGCCTATAATTCACCCCTCCACTTT.

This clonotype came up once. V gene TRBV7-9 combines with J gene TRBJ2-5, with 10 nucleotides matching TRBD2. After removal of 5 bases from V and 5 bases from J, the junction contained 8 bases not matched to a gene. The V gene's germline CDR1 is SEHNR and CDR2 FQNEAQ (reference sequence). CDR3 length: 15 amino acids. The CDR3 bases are TGTGCCAGCAGCCCAGAGCGGGGGGGCTTCGAGACCCAGTACTTC. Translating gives CASSPERGGFETQYF.

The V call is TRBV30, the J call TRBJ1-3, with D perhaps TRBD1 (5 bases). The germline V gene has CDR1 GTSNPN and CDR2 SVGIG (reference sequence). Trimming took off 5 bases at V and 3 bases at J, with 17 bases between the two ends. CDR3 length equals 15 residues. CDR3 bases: TGTGCCTGGGCTCCCTTGGGGGGTCGTGGAAACACCATATATTTT. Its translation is CAWAPLGGRGNTIYF.

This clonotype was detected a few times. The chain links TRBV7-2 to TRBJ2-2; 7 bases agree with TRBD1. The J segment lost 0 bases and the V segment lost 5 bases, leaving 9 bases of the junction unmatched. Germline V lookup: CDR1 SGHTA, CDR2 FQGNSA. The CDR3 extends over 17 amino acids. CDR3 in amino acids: CASSQPYGTANTGELFF. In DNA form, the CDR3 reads TGTGCCAGCAGCCAACCTTATGGGACAGCGAACACCGGGGAGCTGTTTTTT.

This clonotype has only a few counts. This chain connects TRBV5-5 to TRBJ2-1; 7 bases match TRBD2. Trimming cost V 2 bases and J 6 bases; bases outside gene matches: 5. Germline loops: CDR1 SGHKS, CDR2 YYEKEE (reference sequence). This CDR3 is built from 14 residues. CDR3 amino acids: CASSLIGEGNEQFF. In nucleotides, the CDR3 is TGTGCCAGCAGCTTAATCGGGGAGGGCAATGAGCAGTTCTTC.

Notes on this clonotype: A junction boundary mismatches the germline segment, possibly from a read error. CDR3 region: CSARGSSYEQHF. The CDR3 DNA reads as TGCAGTGCTAGAGGGAGCTCCTACGAGCAGCACTTC. The V call is TRBV20-1, the J call TRBJ2-7; D remains unclear. Germline-derived CDR1 and CDR2 are DFQATT and SNEGSKA (reference sequence). This CDR3 is built from 12 residues.

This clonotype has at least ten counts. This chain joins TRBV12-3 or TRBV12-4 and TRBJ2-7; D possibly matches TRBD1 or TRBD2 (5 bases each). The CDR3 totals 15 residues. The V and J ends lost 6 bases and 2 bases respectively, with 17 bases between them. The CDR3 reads CASSLLSGAPYEQYF. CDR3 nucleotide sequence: TGTGCCAGCAGCCTACTCTCCGGGGCCCCCTACGAGCAGTACTTC.

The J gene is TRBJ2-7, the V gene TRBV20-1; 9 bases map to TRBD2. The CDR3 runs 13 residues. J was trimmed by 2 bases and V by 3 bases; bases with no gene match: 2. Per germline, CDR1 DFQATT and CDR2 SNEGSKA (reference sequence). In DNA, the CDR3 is TGCAGTGCTAGTCCTAGCGGGACCTACGAGCAGTACTTC. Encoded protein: CSASPSGTYEQYF.

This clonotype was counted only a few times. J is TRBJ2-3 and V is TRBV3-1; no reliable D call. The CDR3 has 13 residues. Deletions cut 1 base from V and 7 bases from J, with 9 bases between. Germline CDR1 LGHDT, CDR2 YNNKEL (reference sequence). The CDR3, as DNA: TGTGCCAGCAGCCAAGGCGGTCAATATACGCAGTATTTT. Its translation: CASSQGGQYTQYF.

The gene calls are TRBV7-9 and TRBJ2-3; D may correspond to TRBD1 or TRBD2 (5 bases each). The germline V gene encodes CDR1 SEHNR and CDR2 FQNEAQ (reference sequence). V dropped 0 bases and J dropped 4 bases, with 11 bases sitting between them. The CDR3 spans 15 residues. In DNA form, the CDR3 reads TGTGCCAGCAGCTTAGCGAGGGGCCGGGCAGATACGCAGTATTTT. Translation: CASSLARGRADTQYF.

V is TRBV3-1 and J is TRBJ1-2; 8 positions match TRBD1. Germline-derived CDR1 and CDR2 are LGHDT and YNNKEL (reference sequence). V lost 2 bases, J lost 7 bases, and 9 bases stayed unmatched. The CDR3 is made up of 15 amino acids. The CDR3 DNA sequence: TGTGCCAGCAGCCAATTTCAGGGGGCGCCGGGTGGCTACACCTTC. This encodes CASSQFQGAPGGYTF.

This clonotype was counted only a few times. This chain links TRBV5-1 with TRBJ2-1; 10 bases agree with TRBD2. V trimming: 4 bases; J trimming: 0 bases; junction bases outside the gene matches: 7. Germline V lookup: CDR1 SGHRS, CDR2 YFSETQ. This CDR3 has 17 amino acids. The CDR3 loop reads CASSLGLAVASYNEQFF. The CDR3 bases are TGCGCCAGCAGCCTAGGACTAGCGGTCGCCTCCTACAATGAGCAGTTCTTC.

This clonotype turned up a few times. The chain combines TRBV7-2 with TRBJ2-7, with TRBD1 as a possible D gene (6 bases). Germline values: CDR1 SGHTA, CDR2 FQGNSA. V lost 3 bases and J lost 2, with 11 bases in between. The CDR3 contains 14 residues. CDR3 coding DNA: TGTGCCAGCAGCTTGACACAGGGAACCTACGAGCAGTACTTC. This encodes CASSLTQGTYEQYF.

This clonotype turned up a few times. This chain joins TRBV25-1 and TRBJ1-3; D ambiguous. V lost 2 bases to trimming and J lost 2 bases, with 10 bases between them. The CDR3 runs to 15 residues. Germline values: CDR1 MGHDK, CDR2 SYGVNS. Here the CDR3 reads CASSENSLTGNTIYF. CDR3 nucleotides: TGTGCCAGCAGTGAAAACAGCTTAACTGGAAACACCATATATTTT. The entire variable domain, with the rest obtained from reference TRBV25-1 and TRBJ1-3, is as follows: EADIYQTPRYLVIGTGKKITLECSQTMGHDKMYWYQQDPGMELHLIHYSYGVNSTEKGDLSSESTVSRIRTEHFPLTLESARPSHTSQYLCASSENSLTGNTIYFGEGSWLTVV.

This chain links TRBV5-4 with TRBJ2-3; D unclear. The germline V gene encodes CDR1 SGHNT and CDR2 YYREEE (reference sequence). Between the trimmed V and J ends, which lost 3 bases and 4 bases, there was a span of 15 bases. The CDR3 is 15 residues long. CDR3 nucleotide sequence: TGTGCCAGCAGCTCAATCACTAAACCCGCAGATACGCAGTATTTT. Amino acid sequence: CASSSITKPADTQYF.

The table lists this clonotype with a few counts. CDR3: CASSPQGAGTDTQYF. DNA of the CDR3: TGCGCCAGCAGCCCGCAGGGGGCAGGAACAGATACGCAGTATTTT. The chain combines TRBV5-1 with TRBJ2-3; 8 positions agree with TRBD1. The CDR3 runs 15 residues. With 4 bases clipped from V and 3 bases from J, the junction kept 7 bases outside the gene matches. Germline values: CDR1 SGHRS, CDR2 YFSETQ.

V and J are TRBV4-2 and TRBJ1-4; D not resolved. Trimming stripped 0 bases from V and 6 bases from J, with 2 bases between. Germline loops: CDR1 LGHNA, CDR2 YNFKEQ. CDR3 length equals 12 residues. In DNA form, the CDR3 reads TGTGCCAGCAGCCAAGATGATGAAAAACTGTTTTTT. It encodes CASSQDDEKLFF.